This is a list of T cell receptor beta chains from one sample in a study of T-cell memory formation after mild COVID-19. TCRdb ran MiXCR on the 5' RACE reads and lists one entry per CDR3 protein. The sample shows about 350,000 distinct CDR3 sequences, about 13% of them seen only once. Sequencing used PBMCs or a T cell subset sorted from them (not recorded which). The origin of the receptors is a man in his late teens or twenties who had mild COVID-19 (a few samples of this study predate the infection). Cell type and time point are not known. Both conserved end residues are part of each CDR3. D genes are given only for firm matches. Clone size is given for some rows only: seen once, a few or many times, or a class if the clone is expanded.

abundance	v_gene	d_gene	j_gene	CDR3aa	CDR3nt
NA	TRBV6-2/TRBV6-3	NA	TRBJ2-5	CASSYDYPRTQYF	TGTGCCAGCAGTTACGACTACCCTAGGACCCAGTACTTC
many	TRBV6-6	TRBD1	TRBJ1-1	CASSNPGQGNTEAFF	TGTGCCAGCAGTAATCCGGGACAGGGGAACACTGAAGCTTTCTTT
many	TRBV5-4	NA	TRBJ1-2	CASSLTGIYTF	TGTGCCAGCAGCCTAACAGGGATTTACACCTTC
many	TRBV27	NA	TRBJ2-5	CASSLSPTRETQYF	TGTGCCAGCAGTTTATCTCCGACTCGAGAGACCCAGTACTTC
NA	TRBV6-4	NA	TRBJ2-1	CASSAGSAGEQFF	TGTGCCAGCAGTGCGGGTTCCGCCGGGGAGCAGTTCTTC
NA	TRBV6-6	TRBD2	TRBJ2-3	CASSRTSGGVRSTDTQYF	TGTGCCAGCAGTAGGACTAGCGGGGGGGTTCGGTCGACAGATACGCAGTATTTT
many	TRBV19	TRBD1	TRBJ2-7	CASRQGDNEQYF	TGTGCCAGTCGACAGGGGGACAACGAGCAGTACTTC
few	TRBV19	NA	TRBJ1-2	CASSISGMYGYTF	TGTGCCAGTAGTATCTCAGGGATGTATGGCTACACCTTC
NA	TRBV20-1	NA	TRBJ2-5	CSASYIGYLGKETQYF	TGCAGTGCTAGTTATATCGGATACCTGGGGAAAGAGACCCAGTACTTC
NA	TRBV28	NA	TRBJ1-2	CASRGTYHGYTF	TGTGCCAGCAGAGGGACATATCATGGCTACACCTTC
NA	TRBV6-5	NA	TRBJ1-6	CASSPLWGAKSPLHF	TGTGCCAGCAGTCCTCTGTGGGGCGCGAAGTCACCCCTCCACTTT
few	TRBV5-1	TRBD2	TRBJ2-3	CASSFPGTAGADTQYF	TGCGCCAGCAGCTTTCCCGGGACGGCGGGGGCAGATACGCAGTATTTT
NA	TRBV7-3	TRBD2	TRBJ2-1	CASSSGLAGGLEQFF	TGTGCCAGCAGCTCGGGACTAGCGGGGGGCCTTGAGCAGTTCTTC
NA	TRBV27	NA	TRBJ1-1	CASRSHAFHTEAFF	TGTGCCAGCAGATCTCACGCGTTTCACACTGAAGCTTTCTTT
few	TRBV4-3	NA	TRBJ2-6	CASSQDVESSGANVLTF	TGCGCCAGCAGCCAAGATGTAGAGAGCTCTGGGGCCAACGTCCTGACTTTC
NA	TRBV7-2	NA	TRBJ2-1	CASSKLDERNEQFF	TGTGCCAGCAGCAAACTAGACGAGCGCAATGAGCAGTTCTTC
NA	TRBV9	NA	TRBJ2-3	CASSVAASTDTQYF	TGTGCCAGCAGCGTAGCTGCTAGCACAGATACGCAGTATTTT
NA	TRBV5-1	NA	TRBJ1-2	CASSWSWGVGGELTNGYTF	TGCGCCAGCAGCTGGAGCTGGGGGGTTGGAGGAGAGCTAACGAATGGCTACACCTTC
NA	TRBV5-1	TRBD1	TRBJ2-1	CASSPVGGTTGIGSYNEQFF	TGCGCCAGCAGCCCCGTGGGCGGAACGACAGGGATAGGCTCCTACAATGAGCAGTTCTTC
NA	TRBV5-1	NA	TRBJ1-2	CASGGGGSGYGYTF	TGCGCCAGCGGAGGTGGGGGATCGGGCTATGGCTACACCTTC
few	TRBV15	NA	TRBJ2-2	CATSRVVLGTGELFF	TGTGCCACCAGCAGAGTGGTTCTGGGTACCGGGGAGCTGTTTTTT
few	TRBV5-1	TRBD1	TRBJ2-1	CASSLAGQHNEQFF	TGCGCCAGCAGCTTGGCGGGACAGCACAATGAGCAGTTCTTC
NA	TRBV25-1	NA	TRBJ1-2	CASSEFPGSGYTF	TGTGCCAGCAGTGAATTCCCGGGATCTGGCTACACCTTC
many	TRBV6-5	TRBD1	TRBJ2-1	CASRETGSSYNEQFF	TGTGCCAGCAGGGAGACAGGGAGCTCCTACAATGAGCAGTTCTTC
many	TRBV25-1	NA	TRBJ2-7	CASSEQGYEQYF	TGTGCCAGCAGTGAACAGGGCTACGAGCAGTACTTC
many	TRBV29-1	NA	TRBJ2-1	CSVENEWGNEQFF	TGCAGCGTTGAGAACGAATGGGGCAATGAGCAGTTCTTC
NA	TRBV12-3/TRBV12-4	TRBD1	TRBJ1-6	CASRDAGQPNSPLHF	TGTGCCAGCAGGGACGCGGGACAGCCAAATTCACCCCTCCACTTT
many	TRBV20-1	NA	TRBJ2-1	CSAPWGVGIRSYNEQFF	TGCAGTGCCCCCTGGGGGGTCGGTATTAGGTCCTACAATGAGCAGTTCTTC
NA	TRBV5-5	TRBD1	TRBJ2-6	CASSWGDRGGANVLTF	TGTGCCAGCAGCTGGGGGGACAGGGGTGGGGCCAACGTCCTGACTTTC
NA	TRBV11-2	NA	TRBJ2-2	CASTPLQGRGSNTGELFF	TGTGCCAGCACCCCCTTACAGGGCAGAGGCTCGAACACCGGGGAGCTGTTTTTT
few	TRBV20-1	NA	TRBJ2-7	CSAREGVTATGEQYF	TGCAGTGCTAGAGAGGGGGTAACGGCGACCGGCGAGCAGTACTTC
NA	TRBV5-1	NA	TRBJ1-6	CASSFMGANSPLHF	TGCGCCAGCAGCTTTATGGGAGCTAATTCACCCCTCCACTTT
NA	TRBV6-6	NA	TRBJ1-1	CASSYSGEANTEAFF	TGTGCCAGCAGTTACTCAGGAGAAGCGAACACTGAAGCTTTCTTT
NA	TRBV7-9	TRBD2	TRBJ2-7	CASRLAGNTYEQYF	TGTGCCAGCAGGTTAGCGGGGAACACATACGAGCAGTACTTC
few	TRBV9	NA	TRBJ2-3	CASSVEGRDTDTQYF	TGTGCCAGCAGCGTAGAGGGCAGGGACACAGATACGCAGTATTTT
NA	TRBV7-2	NA	TRBJ1-5	CASSLTQNQPQHF	TGTGCCAGCAGCTTAACCCAAAATCAGCCCCAGCATTTT
few	TRBV5-6	TRBD1	TRBJ1-2	CASSTDRGAYGYTF	TGTGCCAGCAGCACGGACAGGGGAGCCTATGGCTACACCTTC
NA	TRBV7-9	NA	TRBJ2-7	CASSLGRAAGPLGEQYF	TGTGCCAGCAGCTTAGGTCGTGCGGCAGGGCCGTTGGGCGAGCAGTACTTC
NA	TRBV7-3	NA	TRBJ2-1	CASSLKGQGSRYNEQFF	TGTGCCAGCAGCTTAAAAGGGCAGGGGTCCCGCTACAATGAGCAGTTCTTC
few	TRBV5-1	TRBD1	TRBJ1-2	CASSRDRGVYGYTF	TGCGCCAGCAGCCGGGACAGGGGCGTCTATGGCTACACCTTC
NA	TRBV6-2/TRBV6-3	TRBD1	TRBJ2-5	CASSRQGDQYF	TGTGCCAGCAGTCGACAGGGCGACCAGTACTTC
NA	TRBV7-2	TRBD2	TRBJ2-4	CASSSSGSLGNIQYF	TGTGCCAGCAGCTCTAGCGGGTCCCTAGGGAACATTCAGTACTTC
many	TRBV27	NA	TRBJ1-4	CASSPRTNEKLFF	TGTGCCAGCAGCCCCCGAACTAATGAAAAACTGTTTTTT
few	TRBV7-3	NA	TRBJ2-3	CASSLTGYTQYF	TGTGCCAGCAGCTTGACTGGATATACGCAGTATTTT
NA	TRBV6-2/TRBV6-3	NA	TRBJ1-5	CASSYSPGTLGFSNQPQHF	TGTGCCAGCAGTTACTCCCCCGGGACACTTGGCTTTAGCAATCAGCCCCAGCATTTT
NA	TRBV14	TRBD1	TRBJ2-7	CASSPWDRDEQYF	TGTGCCAGCAGCCCATGGGACAGGGACGAGCAGTACTTC
many	TRBV6-5	NA	TRBJ2-5	CASSYSPSQETQYF	TGTGCCAGCAGTTACTCGCCGTCGCAAGAGACCCAGTACTTC
few	TRBV12-3/TRBV12-4	NA	TRBJ1-4	CASSLRRAEKLFF	TGTGCCAGCAGTTTAAGAAGGGCCGAAAAACTGTTTTTT
many	TRBV7-2	TRBD1	TRBJ1-5	CASSTQGDQPQHF	TGTGCCAGCAGCACTCAGGGGGACCAGCCCCAGCATTTT
few	TRBV7-9	NA	TRBJ2-2	CASSLDWAAGELFF	TGTGCCAGCAGCTTAGACTGGGCTGCCGGGGAGCTGTTTTTT
NA	TRBV20-1	NA	TRBJ2-1	CSASLSGNEQFF	TGCAGTGCTAGCCTTTCGGGCAATGAGCAGTTCTTC
many	TRBV4-2	TRBD2	TRBJ2-6	CASSQEPLAGGQSPPGANVLTF	TGTGCCAGCAGCCAAGAACCCCTAGCGGGGGGTCAATCTCCCCCTGGGGCCAACGTCCTGACTTTC
NA	TRBV4-3	TRBD1	TRBJ2-3	CASSQESRTGGPDTQYF	TGCGCCAGCAGCCAAGAGTCCCGGACAGGGGGTCCAGATACGCAGTATTTT
few	TRBV7-7	NA	TRBJ1-6	CASSLESAGGNSPLHF	TGTGCTAGCAGCTTAGAGTCCGCCGGGGGAAATTCACCCCTCCACTTT
few	TRBV3-1	NA	TRBJ2-7	CASSQGVPAYEQYF	TGTGCCAGCAGCCAAGGAGTCCCAGCCTACGAGCAGTACTTC